The clone carrying this T cell receptor beta chain was seen at least ten times. Antigen unknown. V dropped 7 bases and J dropped 3 bases, with 14 bases sitting between them. CDR3 length: 14 residues. CDR1 is MNHEY and CDR2 is SVGEGT in the germline V gene. The source of the sample is a study of T cells after yellow fever vaccination. Study results and caveats: FACS-sorted repertoires might harbor abundant contaminating clonotypes from the bulk population.

Generation of TCR cDNA used 5'RACE template switching (which added a universal primer site and UMIs). One entry per CDR3 protein results from TCRdb running MiXCR on the 5' RACE reads. The table has over 130,000 distinct CDR3 sequences, roughly 8% seen once; the top ten hold approximately 0.67%. This chain uses TRBV6-2 or TRBV6-3 with TRBJ2-3, with D perhaps assigned TRBD1 or TRBD2 (5 bases each). The source was CD4+ T cells sorted from PBMCs, collected 5 days after the yellow fever booster vaccination. The receptor's source is a man younger than 45 who received the YFV17D yellow fever vaccine. The DNA of the CDR3 is TGTGCCAGCAAACTAGACAGTCCAACAGATACGCAGTATTTT. This translates into CASKLDSPTDTQYF.